This entry features one T cell receptor (beta chain) sequence. Its antigen is undetermined. Primers included in the PCR were 60 Vbeta and 13 Jbeta primers. The protocol was immunoSEQ multiplex PCR, while the TCRdb copy is restricted to in-frame clones and leaves out a portion. The sample comprises about 160,000 clones, about four fifths of which are singletons, and about 1.4% rests with the top ten. CDR3 length equals 19 residues. V lost 4 bases to trimming and J lost 0 bases; unmatched junction nucleotides: 12. Germline CDR1 reads MDHEN; CDR2 reads SYDVKM. These data come from a study of cytomegalovirus exposure and HLA in healthy donors. Across the study: Of the donors genotyped, 398 in all, 75% to 85% fell in the Caucasian-associated ancestry cluster.

Broader study findings: Associated with cytomegalovirus, according to the listing, were around 160 TCR beta chains. Sequencing had likely introduced a cluster of highly shared sequence variants as an artifact.

This clonotype was sampled from a girl aged 5-17 years in good health and CMV-seropositive. Sequencing used PBMCs. V is TRBV28 and J is TRBJ2-4; 10 positions match TRBD2. The DNA of the CDR3 is TGTGCCAGCAGTTCGCAGCGACCCGGACTAGCGGTAGCCAAAAACATTCAGTACTTC. This translates into CASSSQRPGLAVAKNIQYF.